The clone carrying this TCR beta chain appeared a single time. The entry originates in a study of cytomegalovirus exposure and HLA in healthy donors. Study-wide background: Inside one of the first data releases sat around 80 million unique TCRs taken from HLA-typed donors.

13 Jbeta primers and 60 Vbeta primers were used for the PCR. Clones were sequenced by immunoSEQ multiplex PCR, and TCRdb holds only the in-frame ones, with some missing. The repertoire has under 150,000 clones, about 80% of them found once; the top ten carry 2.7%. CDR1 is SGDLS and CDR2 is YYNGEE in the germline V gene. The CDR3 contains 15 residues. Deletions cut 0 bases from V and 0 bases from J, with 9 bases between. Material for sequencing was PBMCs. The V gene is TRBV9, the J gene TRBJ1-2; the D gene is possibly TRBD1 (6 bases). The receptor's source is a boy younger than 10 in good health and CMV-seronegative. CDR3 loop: CASSVARGANYGYTF. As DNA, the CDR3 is TGTGCCAGCAGCGTAGCCAGGGGAGCTAACTATGGCTACACCTTC.